Sequencing of this T cell receptor (beta chain) was carried out in a study of blood T cell repertoires in COVID-19. Across the study: T cells, B-cell-depleted T cells, or PBMCs provided the cDNA or gDNA that served as material.

Authors' data handling: How many nucleated cells were present was estimated from reference gene primer amplification. TCRdb's copy holds only in-frame clones and misses some; the assay was immunoSEQ multiplex PCR. V, J and clone size are taken as reported in that table, and D and trimming were inferred from the DNA itself. Seen here are 45,000 to 65,000 clones, 84% observed once, and the top ten hold 10% to 15%. The germline V gene has CDR1 SGHVS and CDR2 FQNEAQ. The CDR3 totals 14 residues. The V and J ends lost 5 bases and 4 bases, in that order; junction bases with no gene match: 6. The receptor's source is an elderly woman with acute or convalescent COVID-19. The sequenced sample was peripheral blood. The V call is TRBV7-8, the J call TRBJ1-1; 8 bases agree with TRBD1. Written as DNA, the CDR3 is TGTGCCAGCAGCGTTCAGGGGGCGCGCACTGAAGCTTTCTTT. It translates to CASSVQGARTEAFF. Combining the CDR3 with reference TRBV7-8 and TRBJ1-1 gives the whole variable domain GAGVSQSPRYKVAKRGQDVALRCDPISGHVSLFWYQQALGQGPEFLTYFQNEAQLDKSGLPSDRFFAERPEGSVSTLKIQRTQQEDSAVYLCASSVQGARTEAFFGQGTRLTVV.